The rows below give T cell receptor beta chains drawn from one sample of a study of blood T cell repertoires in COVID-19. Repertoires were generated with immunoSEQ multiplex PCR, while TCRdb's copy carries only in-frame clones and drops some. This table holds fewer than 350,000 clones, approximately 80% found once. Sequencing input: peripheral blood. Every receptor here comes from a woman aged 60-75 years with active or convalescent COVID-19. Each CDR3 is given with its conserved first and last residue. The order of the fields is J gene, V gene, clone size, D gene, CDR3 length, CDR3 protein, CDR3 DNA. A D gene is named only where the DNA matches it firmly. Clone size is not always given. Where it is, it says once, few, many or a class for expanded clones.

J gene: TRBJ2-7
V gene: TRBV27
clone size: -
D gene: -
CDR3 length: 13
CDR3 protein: CASRTPGRYEQYF
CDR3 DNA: TGTGCCAGCAGGACTCCCGGCCGCTACGAGCAGTACTTC

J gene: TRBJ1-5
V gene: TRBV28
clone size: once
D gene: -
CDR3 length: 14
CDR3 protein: CASSPLAGNQPQHF
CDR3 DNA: TGTGCCAGCAGTCCCCTTGCGGGCAATCAGCCCCAGCATTTT

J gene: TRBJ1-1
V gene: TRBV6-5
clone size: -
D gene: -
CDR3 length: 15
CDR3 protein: CASSQTGYANTEAFF
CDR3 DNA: TGTGCCAGCAGTCAAACAGGGTACGCGAACACTGAAGCTTTCTTT

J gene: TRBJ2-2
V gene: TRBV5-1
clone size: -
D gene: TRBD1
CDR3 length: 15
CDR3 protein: CASSTWTGSTGELFF
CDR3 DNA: TGCGCCAGCAGCACCTGGACAGGGAGTACCGGGGAGCTGTTTTTT

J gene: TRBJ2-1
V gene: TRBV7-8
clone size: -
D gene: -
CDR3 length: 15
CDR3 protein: CASSLGGGPYNEQFF
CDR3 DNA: TGTGCCAGCAGCTTAGGGGGGGGCCCCTACAATGAGCAGTTCTTC

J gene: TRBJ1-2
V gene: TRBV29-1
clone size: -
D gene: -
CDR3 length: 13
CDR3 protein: CSVLDRYGYGYTF
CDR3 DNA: TGCAGCGTCCTGGACAGATACGGATATGGCTACACCTTC

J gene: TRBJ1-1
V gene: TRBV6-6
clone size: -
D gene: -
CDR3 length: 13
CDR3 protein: CASALRFKAEAFF
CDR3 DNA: TGTGCCAGCGCCCTGCGGTTTAAGGCTGAAGCTTTCTTT

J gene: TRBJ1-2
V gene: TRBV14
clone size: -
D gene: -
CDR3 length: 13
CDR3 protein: CASTPHPGDGYTF
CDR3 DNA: TGTGCCAGCACCCCGCACCCCGGGGATGGCTACACCTTC

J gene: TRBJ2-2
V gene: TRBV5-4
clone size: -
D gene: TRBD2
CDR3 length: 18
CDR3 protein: CASSLGTSGGANTGELFF
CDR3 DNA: TGTGCCAGCAGCTTAGGGACTAGCGGGGGGGCGAACACCGGGGAGCTGTTTTTT

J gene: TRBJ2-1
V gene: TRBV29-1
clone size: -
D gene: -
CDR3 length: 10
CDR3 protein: CSVYRNEQFF
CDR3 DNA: TGCAGCGTTTATCGGAATGAGCAGTTCTTC

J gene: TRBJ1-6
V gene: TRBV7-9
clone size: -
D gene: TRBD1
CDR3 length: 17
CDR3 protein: CASSSVGTGLSNSPLHF
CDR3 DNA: TGTGCCAGCAGTTCCGTAGGGACAGGGCTAAGTAATTCACCCCTCCACTTT

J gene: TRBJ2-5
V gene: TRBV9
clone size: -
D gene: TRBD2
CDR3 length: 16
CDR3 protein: CASSRGGGGGQETQYF
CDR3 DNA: TGTGCCAGCAGCCGGGGGGGCGGGGGGGGCCAAGAGACCCAGTACTTC

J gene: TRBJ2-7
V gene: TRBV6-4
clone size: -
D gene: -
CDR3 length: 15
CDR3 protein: CASSPLYRGSYEQYF
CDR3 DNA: TGTGCCAGCAGTCCGCTGTATAGGGGCTCCTACGAGCAGTACTTC

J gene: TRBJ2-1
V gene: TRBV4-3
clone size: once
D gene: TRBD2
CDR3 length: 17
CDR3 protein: CASSQGGGLADYNEQFF
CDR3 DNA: TGCGCCAGCAGCCAAGGAGGGGGACTAGCGGACTACAATGAGCAGTTCTTC

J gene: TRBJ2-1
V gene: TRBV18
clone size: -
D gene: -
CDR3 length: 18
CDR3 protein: CASSLSSTRVGSYNEQFF
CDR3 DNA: TGTGCCAGCTCACTTTCGTCAACCAGGGTGGGCTCCTACAATGAGCAGTTCTTC

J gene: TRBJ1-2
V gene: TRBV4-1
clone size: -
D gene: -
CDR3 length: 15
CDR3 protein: CASSQDSQGTNGYTF
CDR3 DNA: TGCGCCAGCAGCCAAGACTCCCAGGGTACTAATGGCTACACCTTC

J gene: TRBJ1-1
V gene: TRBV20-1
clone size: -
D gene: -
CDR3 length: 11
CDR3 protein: CSAREGAEAFF
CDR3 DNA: TGCAGTGCTAGGGAGGGCGCTGAAGCTTTCTTT

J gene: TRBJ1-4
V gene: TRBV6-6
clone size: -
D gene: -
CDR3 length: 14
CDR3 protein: CASSYTTGYEKLFF
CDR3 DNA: TGTGCCAGCAGTTACACAACAGGGTATGAAAAACTGTTTTTT

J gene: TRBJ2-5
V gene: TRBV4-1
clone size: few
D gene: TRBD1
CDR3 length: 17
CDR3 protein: CASSQEAHRGSGETQYF
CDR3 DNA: TGCGCCAGCAGCCAAGAGGCCCACAGGGGAAGCGGTGAGACCCAGTACTTC

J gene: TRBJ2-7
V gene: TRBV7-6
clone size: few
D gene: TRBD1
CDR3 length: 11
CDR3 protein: CASRGDSEQYF
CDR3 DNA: TGTGCCAGCAGAGGGGACAGCGAGCAGTACTTC

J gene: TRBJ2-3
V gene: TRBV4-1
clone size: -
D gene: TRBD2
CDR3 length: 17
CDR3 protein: CASSPASGGDPANTQYF
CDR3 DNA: TGCGCCAGCAGCCCCGCTAGCGGGGGGGACCCCGCAAATACGCAGTATTTT

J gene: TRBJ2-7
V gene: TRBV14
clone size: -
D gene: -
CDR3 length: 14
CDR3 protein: CASSQALQGREQYF
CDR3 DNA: TGTGCCAGCAGCCAGGCATTACAGGGCCGCGAGCAGTACTTC

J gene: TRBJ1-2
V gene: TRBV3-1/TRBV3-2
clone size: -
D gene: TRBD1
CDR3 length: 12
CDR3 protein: CASSQVQVDRIF
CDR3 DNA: TGTGCCAGCAGCCAAGTGCAGGTGGACAGGATCTTC

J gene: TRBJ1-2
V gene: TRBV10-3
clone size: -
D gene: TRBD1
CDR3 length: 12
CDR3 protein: CAIKGTGDGYTF
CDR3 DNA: TGTGCCATCAAAGGGACAGGGGACGGCTACACCTTC

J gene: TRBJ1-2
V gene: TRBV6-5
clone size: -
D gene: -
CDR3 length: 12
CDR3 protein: CASSYGNSGYTF
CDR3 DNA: TGTGCCAGCAGTTACGGTAATAGTGGCTACACCTTC

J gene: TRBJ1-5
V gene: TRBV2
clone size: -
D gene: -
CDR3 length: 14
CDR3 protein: CASSEGGPAQPQHF
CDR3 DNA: TGTGCCAGCAGTGAAGGGGGGCCGGCTCAGCCCCAGCATTTT

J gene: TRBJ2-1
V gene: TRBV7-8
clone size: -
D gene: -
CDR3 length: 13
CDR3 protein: CASSSRNTGSKFF
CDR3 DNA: TGTGCCAGCAGCTCGAGAAATACAGGGTCCAAGTTCTTC

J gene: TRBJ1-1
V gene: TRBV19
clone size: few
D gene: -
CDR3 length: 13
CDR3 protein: CASSTQGNTEAFF
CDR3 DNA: TGTGCCAGTAGTACTCAGGGGAACACTGAAGCTTTCTTT

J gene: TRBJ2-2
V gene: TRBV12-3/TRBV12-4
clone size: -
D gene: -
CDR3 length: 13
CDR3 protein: CASSLRGTGELFF
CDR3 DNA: TGTGCCAGCAGCCTTAGGGGCACCGGGGAGCTGTTTTTT

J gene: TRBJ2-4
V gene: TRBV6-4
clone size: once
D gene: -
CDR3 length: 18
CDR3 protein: CASSDPEEGLLAKNIQYF
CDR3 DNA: TGTGCCAGCAGTGACCCCGAGGAGGGGCTACTAGCCAAAAACATTCAGTACTTC

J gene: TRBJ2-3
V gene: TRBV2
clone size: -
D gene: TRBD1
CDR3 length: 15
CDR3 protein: CASKRGTGYTDTQYF
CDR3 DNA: TGTGCCAGCAAAAGGGGGACAGGATACACAGATACGCAGTATTTT

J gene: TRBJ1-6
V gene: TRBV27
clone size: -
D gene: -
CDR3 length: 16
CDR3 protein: CASSLTGPFGYSPLHF
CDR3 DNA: TGTGCCAGCAGTCTAACAGGCCCTTTCGGGTATTCACCCCTCCACTTT

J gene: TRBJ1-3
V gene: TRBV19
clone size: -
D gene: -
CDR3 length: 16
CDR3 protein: CASSIEASRTGNTIYF
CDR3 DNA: TGTGCCAGTAGTATTGAAGCCTCGAGGACTGGAAACACCATATATTTT

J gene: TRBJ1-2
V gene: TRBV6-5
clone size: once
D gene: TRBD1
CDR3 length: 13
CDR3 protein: CASRAGGTYGYTF
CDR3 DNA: TGTGCCAGCAGGGCAGGGGGTACCTATGGCTACACCTTC

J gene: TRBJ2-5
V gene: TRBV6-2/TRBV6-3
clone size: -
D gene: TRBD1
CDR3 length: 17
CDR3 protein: CASSSLGQGAPGETQYF
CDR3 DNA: TGTGCCAGCAGCTCCCTAGGACAGGGCGCCCCGGGGGAGACCCAGTACTTC

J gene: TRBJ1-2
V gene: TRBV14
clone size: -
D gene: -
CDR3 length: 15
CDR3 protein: CASKQQGPPNYGYTF
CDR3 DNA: TGTGCCAGCAAGCAACAGGGACCTCCTAACTATGGCTACACCTTC

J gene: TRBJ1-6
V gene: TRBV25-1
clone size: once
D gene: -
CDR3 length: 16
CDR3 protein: CASSESWQGLHSPLHF
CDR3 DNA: TGTGCCAGCAGTGAATCCTGGCAGGGGTTGCATTCACCCCTCCACTTT

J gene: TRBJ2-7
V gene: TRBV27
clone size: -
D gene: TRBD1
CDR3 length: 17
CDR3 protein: CASSPGTGGSWVYEQYF
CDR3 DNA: TGTGCCAGCAGTCCCGGGACAGGGGGTAGTTGGGTCTACGAGCAGTACTTC

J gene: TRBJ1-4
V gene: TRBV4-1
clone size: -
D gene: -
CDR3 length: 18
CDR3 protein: CASSQDTHRAATNEKLFF
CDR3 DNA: TGCGCCAGCAGCCAAGATACGCACAGGGCCGCAACTAATGAAAAACTGTTTTTT

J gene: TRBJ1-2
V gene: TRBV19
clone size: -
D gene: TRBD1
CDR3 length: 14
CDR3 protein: CASSSDRDFLGYTF
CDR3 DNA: TGTGCCAGTAGTTCGGACAGGGACTTCTTGGGCTACACCTTC

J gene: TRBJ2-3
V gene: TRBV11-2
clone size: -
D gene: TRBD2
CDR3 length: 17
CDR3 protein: CASSSSFGRGGTDTQYF
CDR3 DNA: TGTGCCAGCAGCTCCTCTTTTGGGCGGGGGGGAACAGATACGCAGTATTTT

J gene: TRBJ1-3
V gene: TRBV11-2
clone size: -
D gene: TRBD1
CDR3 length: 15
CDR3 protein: CASSSTGSPGNTIYF
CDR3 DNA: TGTGCCAGCAGCTCGACAGGGTCGCCTGGAAACACCATATATTTT

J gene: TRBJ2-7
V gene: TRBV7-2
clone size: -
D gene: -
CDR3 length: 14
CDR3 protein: CASSLVAGIYEQYF
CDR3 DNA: TGTGCCAGCAGCTTAGTGGCAGGAATCTACGAGCAGTACTTC